The 15 T cell receptor beta chains reported below all come from one sample, sequenced in a study of T-cell memory formation after mild COVID-19. TCRdb re-analysed the 5' RACE reads in MiXCR, keeping a single row per CDR3 protein. The top ten clones hold around 23% of a sample with a few hundred thousand distinct CDR3 sequences, approximately 22% of them seen once. The sequenced material came from PBMCs or a T cell subset sorted from them (not recorded which). The source is a man aged 18 to 29 who had mild COVID-19 (a few samples of this study predate the infection). Cell type and time point are not known.

This clonotype has just a few counts. One end of the junction varies from germline; a read error may be responsible. This chain connects TRBV7-9 to TRBJ2-7; D may match TRBD1 or TRBD2 (5 bases each). Per germline, CDR1 SEHNR and CDR2 FQNEAQ (reference sequence). The CDR3 is made up of 15 amino acids. Written as DNA, the CDR3 is TGTGCCAGCAGCTTAGATATCTGGGGGTCCTCCGAGCAGTACTTC. Protein: CASSLDIWGSSEQYF.

The chain combines TRBV12-3 or TRBV12-4 with TRBJ2-7; D perhaps matches TRBD1 (6 bases). Deletions cut 4 bases from V and 5 bases from J, with 6 bases between. The CDR3 has 11 residues. CDR3 sequence reads: CASSYRDEQYF. The DNA for the CDR3 is TGTGCCAGCAGTTACAGGGACGAGCAGTACTTC.

The chain employs TRBV7-9 and TRBJ1-1; tentative D call: TRBD1 (6 bases). Looked up from germline, CDR1 is SEHNR and CDR2 is FQNEAQ (reference sequence). The CDR3 runs 12 residues. V dropped 3 bases and J dropped 7 bases, with 9 bases sitting between them. The CDR3 here is CASSLGAVEAFF. Written as DNA, the CDR3 is TGTGCCAGCAGCTTGGGGGCGGTTGAAGCTTTCTTT.

There are a few counts of this clonotype. The J gene is TRBJ1-6, the V gene TRBV3-1; D might be TRBD1 (6 bases). CDR3 length: 18 amino acids. V was pared by 3 bases and J by 1 base, with 16 bases between. The germline V gene has CDR1 LGHDT and CDR2 YNNKEL (reference sequence). CDR3 sequence: CASSHRDIRRSYNSPLHF. The CDR3 nucleotides read TGTGCCAGCAGCCACCGGGACATCCGGAGGTCCTATAATTCACCCCTCCACTTT.

This clonotype was counted many times. The CDR3 reads CASSRIAGGRTGEQFF. The CDR3 DNA is TGTGCCAGCAGCCGGATAGCGGGGGGCCGGACCGGTGAGCAGTTCTTC. The chain couples TRBV3-1 to TRBJ2-1, with TRBD2 matching 10 bases. V shed 4 bases and J 9 bases; nucleotides not matched to a gene: 12. Germline CDR1 is LGHDT and CDR2 is YNNKEL (reference sequence). The CDR3 sequence is 16 residues long.

The chain couples TRBV11-2 to TRBJ2-3; D unclear. Germline values: CDR1 SGHAT, CDR2 FQNNGV. The CDR3 extends over 17 amino acids. V lost 6 bases to trimming and J lost 0 bases, with 19 bases between them. The CDR3 DNA sequence: TGTGCCAGCAGTGTGGGCCTCCAGGCTGTGAGCACAGATACGCAGTATTTT. Residues: CASSVGLQAVSTDTQYF. Together with reference TRBV11-2 and TRBJ2-3, the CDR3 gives the full variable domain: EAGVAQSPRYKIIEKRQSVAFWCNPISGHATLYWYQQILGQGPKLLIQFQNNGVVDDSQLPKDRFSAERLKGVDSTLKIQPAKLEDSAVYLCASSVGLQAVSTDTQYFGPGTRLTVL.

This clonotype was seen more than once but under ten times. The chain joins TRBV20-1 to TRBJ1-1; D is perhaps TRBD1 (5 bases). V gave up 0 bases and J gave up 5 bases, with 10 bases separating them. CDR3 size: 13 residues. In germline, CDR1 is DFQATT, CDR2 SNEGSKA (reference sequence). The CDR3 loop reads CSARDHGGTEAFF. The CDR3 coding sequence is TGCAGTGCTAGAGATCACGGGGGGACTGAAGCTTTCTTT.

This sequence joins TRBV19 and TRBJ2-2, with 8 bases lining up with TRBD1. Germline lookup yields CDR1 LNHDA and CDR2 SQIVND (reference sequence). This CDR3 has 16 amino acids. V trimming: 5 bases; J trimming: 5 bases; junction bases outside the gene matches: 10. CDR3: CASSLQGALITGELFF. The DNA of the CDR3 is TGTGCCAGTAGTCTTCAGGGGGCCCTGATAACCGGGGAGCTGTTTTTT.

This clonotype was observed a handful of times. The chain recombines TRBV20-1 with TRBJ2-7; 8 bases are shared with TRBD2. Germline V CDR1 and CDR2: DFQATT, SNEGSKA (reference sequence). The CDR3 length is 14 residues. V gave up 4 bases and J gave up 0 bases; unmatched junction bases: 5. The CDR3 sequence: CSAKVAGSSYEQYF. DNA of the CDR3: TGCAGTGCTAAGGTAGCGGGGAGCTCCTACGAGCAGTACTTC.

There are a few counts of this clonotype. CDR3 residues: CASSLQWNTEAFF. CDR3 sequence (DNA): TGTGCCAGCAGCCTCCAATGGAACACTGAAGCTTTCTTT. This chain connects TRBV12-3 or TRBV12-4 to TRBJ1-1; no clear D. CDR3 length equals 13 residues. V shed 6 bases and J shed 1 base, with 9 bases lying between them.

This clonotype was picked up a small number of times. The V call is TRBV5-1, the J call TRBJ2-3; no clear D gene. V shed 4 bases and J shed 2 bases, with 17 bases lying between them. The CDR3 covers 16 residues. Germline loops: CDR1 SGHRS, CDR2 YFSETQ. This chain's CDR3 is CASSPDQYAYTDTQYF. The CDR3 DNA reads TGCGCCAGCAGCCCCGACCAGTACGCGTACACAGATACGCAGTATTTT.

The chain uses TRBV4-3 and TRBJ1-6; D gene uncertain. This CDR3 has 15 residues. The germline V and J ends were trimmed by 4 bases and 10 bases, with 17 bases remaining between them. CDR1 LGHNA and CDR2 YSLEER come from the germline V gene. CDR3: CASSPDPAGVSPLHF. The CDR3 nucleotides read TGCGCCAGCAGCCCGGACCCCGCGGGCGTGTCACCCCTCCACTTT.

This clonotype has a handful of counts. The rearrangement joins TRBV7-9 to TRBJ2-7; 8 bases are a match to TRBD1. V was pared by 5 bases and J by 5 bases, with 5 bases of the junction left unmatched. CDR1 and CDR2 from the germline V gene are SEHNR and FQNEAQ (reference sequence). The CDR3 has 13 residues. The CDR3 protein is CASSKPDRDEQYV. The CDR3 nucleotides are TGTGCCAGCAGCAAACCGGACAGGGACGAGCAGTACGTC.

As to this clonotype: A junction boundary mismatches the germline segment, possibly from a read error. This rearrangement joins TRBV6-5 to TRBJ1-2; D ambiguous. CDR3 length: 12 amino acids. The germline V gene has CDR1 MNHEY and CDR2 SVGAGI. The CDR3 nucleotides are TGTGCCAGCAGTGACTCGGGGTCTCGCTACACCTTC. Its translation is CASSDSGSRYTF.

A few counts support this clonotype. The V call is TRBV7-3, the J call TRBJ2-2; TRBD2 matches at 11 bases. The CDR3 runs to 16 residues. J gave up 4 bases and V 3 bases, and 4 bases lay outside the gene matches. Germline V lookup: CDR1 SGHTA, CDR2 FQGTGA. CDR3 sequence (DNA): TGTGCCAGCAGCTTCCCTCTAGCGGGGGGCACCGGGGAGCTGTTTTTT. It is translated as CASSFPLAGGTGELFF.